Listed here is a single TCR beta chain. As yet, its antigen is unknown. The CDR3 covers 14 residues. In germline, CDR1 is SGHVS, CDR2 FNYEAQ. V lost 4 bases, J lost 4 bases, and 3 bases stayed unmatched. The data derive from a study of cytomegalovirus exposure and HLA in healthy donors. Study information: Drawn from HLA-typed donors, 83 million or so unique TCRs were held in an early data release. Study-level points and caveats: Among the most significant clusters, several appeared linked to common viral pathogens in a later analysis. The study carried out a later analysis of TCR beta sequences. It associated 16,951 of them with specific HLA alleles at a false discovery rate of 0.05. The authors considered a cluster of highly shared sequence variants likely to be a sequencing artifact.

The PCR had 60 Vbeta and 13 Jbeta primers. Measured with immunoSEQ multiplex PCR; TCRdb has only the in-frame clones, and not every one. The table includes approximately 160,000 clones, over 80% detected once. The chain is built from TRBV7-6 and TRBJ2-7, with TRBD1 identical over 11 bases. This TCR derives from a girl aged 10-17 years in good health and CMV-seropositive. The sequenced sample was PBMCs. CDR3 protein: CASSWDRGDYEQYF. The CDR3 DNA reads TGTGCCAGCAGCTGGGACAGGGGGGATTACGAGCAGTACTTC.